One sample yielded the 2 T cell receptor beta chains listed below, sequenced in a study of T cells in Graves' hyperthyroidism and ophthalmopathy. The source material, RNA transcripts, was used to amplify TCR beta CDR3 regions. With the HTBI primer set, the TCR CDR3 went through a first round of RT-PCR. TCRdb processed the multiplex PCR reads anew with MiXCR; each CDR3 protein has one entry. The sample consists of fewer than 650,000 distinct CDR3 sequences, 12% to 15% of them appearing once. The sequencing sample was made of blood. The source is a woman between 35 and 50 years old with Graves' hyperthyroidism.

This clonotype was seen many times. At one boundary the junction diverges from the germline segment, which might be a read error. The CDR3, as DNA: TGTGCCAGCAGAGAAGAGACCCAGTACTTC. It codes for CASREETQYF. The chain combines TRBV6-1 with TRBJ2-5, with D uncertain. Germline V lookup: CDR1 MNHNS, CDR2 SASEGT. The CDR3 is 10 amino acids.

This clonotype was seen a few times. This chain links TRBV15 with TRBJ1-4; D gene uncertain. Germline-derived CDR1 and CDR2 are LNHNV and YYDKDF (reference sequence). V was clipped by 4 bases and J by 0 bases, with 12 bases between them. The CDR3 runs to 16 residues. The CDR3 region has the DNA TGTGCCACCAGCATCGACACGGCTGCAACTAATGAAAAACTGTTTTTT. This gives the protein CATSIDTAATNEKLFF.